This T cell receptor beta chain comes out of a study of blood T cell repertoires in COVID-19 (dated by TCRdb to about 2020). For the study in its entirety: Samples covering the acute and convalescent phases of COVID-19 were provided by collaborators in the United States, Italy and Spain. Where available, HLA class I and class II types were taken from metadata supplied by the sample provider and were not determined by assay-based typing. Samples were obtained from the ongoing ImmuneRACE study (first 160 participants) and from 950 to 1,500 subjects provided by 6 global collaborators. Subjects who had been exposed to COVID-19, were actively infected with it, or had recovered from it provided the deeply sampled blood TCRbeta repertoires that made up the dataset. The material from the prospective study consisted of cDNA or gDNA derived from T cells, B-cell-depleted T cells, or PBMCs. A de-identified subject ID, COVID-19 status, age in years and sex were almost always included in the sample metadata. The repertoires were released in a freely available public database intended as a resource for research on the immune response to SARS-CoV-2. The study at large found these results: How much clinical and demographic metadata was included differed by source and by participant, and the metadata was provided uncurated.

Each collaborating institution followed its own protocols to collect whole blood in K2EDTA tubes. For TCRbeta analysis, collaborator samples were shipped as frozen whole blood, as isolated PBMCs, or as DNA extracted from either sample type. As regards this clone: The target of this receptor is not known. No base-level quality is on record; no much larger clone is a single base apart.

As encoded in the germline V gene (reference sequence), CDR1 is MNHEY while CDR2 is SMNVEV. Spanning cysteine to phenylalanine, the CDR3 consists of 15 amino acids. The entry retains the CDR3 DNA only, 45 bases that are in frame from base 1. The trim is 2 bases for V and 6 bases for J, with a gap of 14 bases between the germline ends. TCRbeta CDR3 regions were amplified from genomic DNA by means of the immunoSEQ Assay, a bias-controlled multiplex PCR. The paper's processing steps were these. Within the assay, amplification of reference gene primers was used to estimate how many nucleated cells each sample contained. To quantify the absolute abundance of each unique TCRbeta CDR3 rearrangement, sequence reads were collapsed and filtered. For each sample, productive Simpson clonality was calculated by taking the square root of Simpson's diversity index across productive rearrangements. In its TCRdb copy, this immuneACCESS table keeps in-frame sequences only and misses some clones. Where compared with another copy, unresolved V genes explain less than half of these, and the others have no known cause. V and J calls and clone size are as listed in that table; D and trimming were resolved from the DNA. The sample table records fewer than 70,000 clones; roughly 88% of these occur just once. The top ten constitute 3.9% of the sample.

This receptor chain uses TRBV27 and TRBJ2-1; a tentative D call is TRBD2 (6 bases match). The sequence came from a human donor in a cohort sampled during active COVID-19. The sequenced material came from peripheral blood. The sequence in DNA is TGTGCCAGCAGTTTAGGAACGGGAGTCCCCAATGAGCAGTTCTTC. Its product reads: CASSLGTGVPNEQFF.